Shown below are 15 T cell receptor beta chains from a single sample sequenced in a study of blood T cell repertoires in COVID-19. The table came from immunoSEQ multiplex PCR; TCRdb's copy has only in-frame clones and leaves some out. This table has approximately 21,000 clones, approximately 79% appearing once. Sequenced input: peripheral blood. These receptors were taken from an elderly man with acute or convalescent COVID-19.

This clone has a single count. The CDR3 region is CAWSPRDRNYGYTF. The CDR3 nucleotides are TGTGCCTGGAGTCCTCGGGACAGAAACTATGGCTACACCTTC. The chain uses TRBV30 and TRBJ1-2, with 7 bases identical to TRBD1. CDR1 and CDR2 (germline): GTSNPN, SVGIG (reference sequence). The CDR3 consists of 14 residues. With 2 bases clipped from V and 2 bases from J, the junction kept 5 bases outside the gene matches.

V and J are TRBV5-1 and TRBJ2-5; 7 nucleotides align to TRBD2. Germline CDR1 and CDR2: SGHRS and YFSETQ. The CDR3 spans 15 residues. V gave up 4 bases and J gave up 1 base; unmatched junction bases: 7. Here the CDR3 reads CASSLTAGLQETQYF. In DNA, the CDR3 is TGCGCCAGCAGCCTGACAGCGGGACTCCAAGAGACCCAGTACTTC.

The chain combines TRBV15 with TRBJ1-1; D unresolved. V was shortened by 0 bases and J by 5 bases, with 7 bases between the two germline ends. The CDR3 covers 13 residues. Germline CDR1 LNHNV, CDR2 YYDKDF (reference sequence). The CDR3 sequence is CATSRDHGTEAFF. The CDR3 DNA reads as TGTGCCACCAGCAGAGATCACGGGACTGAAGCTTTCTTT. Looking up the rest from reference TRBV15 and TRBJ1-1 gives the full variable domain: DAMVIQNPRYQVTQFGKPVTLSCSQTLNHNVMYWYQQKSSQAPKLLFHYYDKDFNNEADTPDNFQSRRPNTSFCFLDIRSPGLGDTAMYLCATSRDHGTEAFFGQGTRLTVV.

The chain couples TRBV7-2 to TRBJ2-7; 9 bases agree with TRBD1. The CDR3 is 12 amino acids. Unmatched junction bases numbered 1, after V lost 5 bases and J lost 5 bases. The germline CDR1 and CDR2 sequences are SGHTA and FQGNSA. CDR3 in DNA: TGTGCCAGCAGCCGGGACAGGGACGAGCAGTACTTC. Its protein is CASSRDRDEQYF.

The V and J genes are TRBV6-4 and TRBJ2-3; 12 nucleotides align to TRBD2. The CDR3 runs 15 residues. Germline loops: CDR1 MRHNA, CDR2 SNTAGT. J lost 3 bases, V lost 7 bases, and 5 bases had no gene match. The CDR3 bases are TGTGCCAGCACAAGACTAGCGGGAGAAACAGATACGCAGTATTTT. Residues: CASTRLAGETDTQYF.

The chain recombines TRBV27 with TRBJ1-2; weak D call: TRBD1 (6 bases). V was clipped by 5 bases and J by 8 bases, with 15 bases between them. CDR1 is MNHEY and CDR2 is SMNVEV in the germline V gene (reference sequence). The CDR3 totals 13 residues. The CDR3 coding sequence is TGTGCCAGCAGTCCTACGACAGGCCAAGGCTACACCTTC. The encoded protein is CASSPTTGQGYTF.

The J gene is TRBJ1-5, the V gene TRBV28, with a tentative D call TRBD1 (5 bases). Germline lookup yields CDR1 MDHEN and CDR2 SYDVKM. The CDR3 length is 12 residues. Trimming stripped 7 bases from V and 9 bases from J, with 13 bases between. The CDR3 sequence is CASTSREGPQHF. The CDR3 nucleotides read TGTGCCAGCACTTCCAGGGAGGGGCCCCAGCATTTT. The whole variable domain, remainder taken from reference TRBV28 and TRBJ1-5, is DVKVTQSSRYLVKRTGEKVFLECVQDMDHENMFWYRQDPGLGLRLIYFSYDVKMKEKGDIPEGYSVSREKKERFSLILESASTNQTSMYLCASTSREGPQHFGDGTRLSIL.

The chain is built from TRBV5-1 and TRBJ1-2; 11 positions match TRBD1. This CDR3 has 19 residues. The V gene end was trimmed by 4 bases and the J gene end by 4 bases; junction bases not matched to a gene: 18. The germline CDR1 and CDR2 sequences are SGHRS and YFSETQ. The chain's CDR3 is CASSQLGMSRTGGSYGYTF. The CDR3 DNA is TGCGCCAGCAGCCAACTGGGAATGTCGAGGACAGGGGGCTCCTATGGCTACACCTTC.

A single count supports this clone. The V call is TRBV5-4, the J call TRBJ1-1; 7 bases are shared with TRBD1. CDR1 is SGHNT and CDR2 is YYREEE in the germline V gene (reference sequence). The CDR3 runs 14 residues. Germline trimming cut 2 bases from V and 2 bases from J; bases unmatched to any gene: 3. The CDR3 reads CASSFQGVNTEAFF. The CDR3 DNA sequence: TGTGCCAGCAGCTTTCAGGGGGTTAACACTGAAGCTTTCTTT.

The chain links TRBV6-5 to TRBJ1-2; 7 bases agree with TRBD1. From germline, CDR1 is MNHEY and CDR2 SVGAGI. J gave up 4 bases and V 5 bases, and 10 bases lay outside the gene matches. The CDR3 spans 15 residues. DNA for the CDR3: TGTGCCAGCAGTCCCCGAGTGGGACAGAGCTATGGCTACACCTTC. It translates to CASSPRVGQSYGYTF.

This chain connects TRBV5-6 to TRBJ2-7; TRBD2 matches 16 bases. The germline V gene encodes CDR1 SGHDT and CDR2 YYEEEE. The ends lost 8 bases at V and 2 bases at J; junction bases unmatched: 1. The CDR3 sequence is 14 residues long. The CDR3, as DNA: TGTGCCAGGGGGACTAGCGGGAGGGCCTACGAGCAGTACGTC. Protein sequence: CARGTSGRAYEQYV.

The chain uses TRBV2 and TRBJ1-3; D uncertain. V was clipped by 7 bases and J by 9 bases, with 16 bases between them. The CDR3 has 13 amino acids. Germline V CDR1 and CDR2: SNHLY, FYNNEI. As DNA, the CDR3 is TGTGCCAGCAAGACCCCGGGCGGGTTCACCATATATTTT. It translates to CASKTPGGFTIYF.

The J gene is TRBJ2-7, the V gene TRBV27; TRBD1 aligns across 8 bases. The CDR3 has 15 amino acids. CDR1 and CDR2 (germline): MNHEY, SMNVEV (reference sequence). V lost 4 bases, J lost 2 bases, and 7 bases stayed unmatched. CDR3 region: CASSWGTGPTYEQYF. In nucleotides, the CDR3 is TGTGCCAGCAGTTGGGGGACAGGTCCGACCTACGAGCAGTACTTC.

This clone came up a few times. V and J are TRBV21-1 and TRBJ2-5; the table gives TRBD1 as D, unverified against the DNA. TRBV21-1 is classified as a pseudogene. The CDR3 runs 17 residues. CDR3 loop: CASRLPNPGQANETQYF. CDR3 sequence (DNA): TGTGCCAGCAGACTCCCAAACCCGGGACAGGCCAACGAGACCCAGTACTTC.

V gene TRBV6-5 combines with J gene TRBJ2-2; D gene unclear. Per the germline V gene, CDR1 is MNHEY and CDR2 is SVGAGI. The CDR3 is 14 residues long. The V and J ends lost 6 bases and 5 bases respectively, with 13 bases between them. CDR3 in amino acids: CASRKTQLTGELFF. CDR3 DNA sequence: TGTGCCAGCAGGAAGACACAACTTACCGGGGAGCTGTTTTTT.